This TCR beta chain was recovered during a study of glioma-infiltrating T cells. TCR alpha and beta CDR3 regions were amplified from RNA using iRepertoire nested multiplex PCR. For one-step reverse transcription and amplification, about 85-400 ng of tissue mRNA or PBMC total RNA was used. TCRdb re-called the multiplex PCR reads through MiXCR, storing one row per CDR3 protein. The sample records roughly 200,000 distinct CDR3 sequences, around 32% being singletons. In its sample, this clonotype was seen a few times. The sequence was obtained from a human donor with low-grade glioma or glioblastoma, undergoing nonglioma brain surgery, or in good health (not recorded which). Source material: glioma tissue, nonneoplastic brain tissue, or PBMCs (not recorded which).

CDR3 DNA: TGTGCCTGGACCGTGGGGGGAAAAGGCTACACCTTC. It specifies CAWTVGGKGYTF. V is TRBV30 and J is TRBJ1-2, with D possibly being TRBD1 (5 bases). The V gene's germline CDR1 is GTSNPN and CDR2 SVGIG (reference sequence). Deletions cut 4 bases from V and 8 bases from J, with 14 bases between. The CDR3 totals 12 residues.